The 8 T cell receptor beta chains below come from one sample, sequenced in a study of neurological immune-mediated disorders. TCRdb redid the calling of the 5' RACE reads with MiXCR, one entry per CDR3 protein. Counted here are 20,000 or so distinct CDR3 sequences, approximately 2.5% occurring once; the ten biggest clones make up under 7%. Sequencing was carried out using PBMCs. Receptors were obtained from a woman between 18 and 29 years old with multiple sclerosis.

This clonotype showed up many times. The gene calls are TRBV2 and TRBJ2-5; tentatively, D is TRBD2 (5 bases). The ends were cut back, 2 bases at V and 5 bases at J, with 12 bases in the middle. The germline V gene has CDR1 SNHLY and CDR2 FYNNEI. This CDR3 has 14 amino acids. The CDR3 protein is CASSEMGRGETQYF. The DNA of the CDR3 is TGTGCCAGCAGTGAAATGGGCCGAGGGGAGACCCAGTACTTC.

This clonotype was detected many times. This chain links TRBV20-1 with TRBJ2-3, with TRBD1 matching over 8 bases. Germline CDR1 is DFQATT and CDR2 is SNEGSKA (reference sequence). The CDR3 sequence is 14 residues long. Trimming took 2 bases from V and 2 from J; bases not matched to a gene: 3. Written as DNA, the CDR3 is TGCAGTGCTAGATGGACAGGGATCACAGATACGCAGTATTTT. Amino acid sequence: CSARWTGITDTQYF.

This clonotype was counted at least ten times. The chain uses TRBV5-1 and TRBJ2-2; the D gene is possibly TRBD2 (7 bases). There are 16 residues in the CDR3. CDR1 and CDR2 (germline): SGHRS, YFSETQ. V was shortened by 1 base and J by 9 bases, with 19 bases between the two germline ends. The CDR3 loop is CASSLMGGGPPRELFF. CDR3 DNA: TGCGCCAGCAGCTTGATGGGGGGGGGCCCCCCTCGGGAGCTGTTTTTT.

Many counts were recorded for this clonotype. This chain connects TRBV7-8 to TRBJ2-5; 9 nucleotides match TRBD2. Germline CDR1 and CDR2: SGHVS and FQNEAQ. The CDR3 is made up of 15 amino acids. V was pared by 3 bases and J by 5 bases, with 7 bases of the junction left unmatched. CDR3 amino acids: CASSFVAGAWETQYF. As DNA, the CDR3 is TGTGCCAGCAGCTTTGTAGCGGGAGCTTGGGAGACCCAGTACTTC.

This clonotype occurred many times. The rearrangement joins TRBV5-1 to TRBJ2-1; TRBD2 might be the D (5 bases). Trimming left V 4 bases short and J 3 bases short, with 5 bases between. Per the germline V gene, CDR1 is SGHRS and CDR2 is YFSETQ. The CDR3 has 12 amino acids. CDR3 DNA: TGCGCCAGCAGCCGGGACTACAATGAGCAGTTCTTC. Translation: CASSRDYNEQFF.

In this sample, this clonotype turned up many times. J is TRBJ2-7 and V is TRBV18, with D perhaps matching TRBD2 (5 bases). Per germline, CDR1 KGHSH and CDR2 LQKENI. V gave up 8 bases and J gave up 6 bases, with 8 bases separating them. There are 10 residues in the CDR3. The CDR3 nucleotides read TGTGCCAGCCGAGGGTGCGAGCAGTACGTC. Protein: CASRGCEQYV.

This clonotype was counted at least ten times. J is TRBJ2-7 and V is TRBV10-3; 8 bases are shared with TRBD2. This CDR3 spans 19 amino acids. Unmatched junction bases numbered 16, after V lost 0 bases and J lost 3 bases. In germline, CDR1 is ENHRY, CDR2 SYGVKD. The CDR3 nucleotides read TGTGCCATCAGTGAGTCATCGATATTGGGCGGGGGGACCTTCTACGAGCAGTACTTC. It encodes CAISESSILGGGTFYEQYF.

This clonotype occurred many times. This chain links TRBV28 with TRBJ2-7; TRBD1 matches at 9 bases. CDR1 and CDR2 from the germline V gene are MDHEN and SYDVKM. The CDR3 is 15 residues long. V shed 3 bases, J shed 5 bases, and the junction held 8 bases outside the gene matches. The CDR3 sequence is CASSLPQGAHHEQYF. The CDR3 DNA reads as TGTGCCAGCAGTTTGCCACAGGGGGCGCATCACGAGCAGTACTTC. The full variable domain, in which reference TRBV28 and TRBJ2-7 provide the parts outside the CDR3, is DVKVTQSSRYLVKRTGEKVFLECVQDMDHENMFWYRQDPGLGLRLIYFSYDVKMKEKGDIPEGYSVSREKKERFSLILESASTNQTSMYLCASSLPQGAHHEQYFGPGTRLTVT.